What follows are 23 T cell receptor beta chains derived from one specimen sequenced in a study of T cells in Graves' hyperthyroidism and ophthalmopathy. RNA transcripts provided the source from which TCR beta CDR3 regions were amplified. The primer set for the first-round RT-PCR of the TCR CDR3 was HTBI. TCRdb re-called the multiplex PCR reads through MiXCR, storing one row per CDR3 protein. The sample holds around 580,000 distinct CDR3 sequences, about a sixth seen once. Material: blood. These receptors all come from a woman aged 18-29 years with Graves' hyperthyroidism.

In regard to this clonotype: The junction shows a germline mismatch at one end, possibly a read error. The chain is built from TRBV2 and TRBJ1-5, with D unclear. There are 13 residues in the CDR3. Looked up from germline, CDR1 is SNHLY and CDR2 is FYNNEI. CDR3 sequence: CASTERSWEPQHF. CDR3 in DNA: TGTGCCAGCACTGAACGGTCGTGGGAGCCCCAGCATTTT.

The V call is TRBV20-1, the J call TRBJ2-2, with a possible D match to TRBD2 (5 bases). Germline V gene data show CDR1 as DFQATT and CDR2 as SNEGSKA (reference sequence). V dropped 3 bases and J dropped 0 bases, with 8 bases sitting between them. This CDR3 is built from 14 residues. CDR3 protein: CSARVGANTGELFF. The CDR3 DNA sequence: TGCAGTGCTAGGGTGGGAGCGAACACCGGGGAGCTGTTTTTT.

The chain combines TRBV6-1 with TRBJ2-3; D is undetermined. The V gene lost 2 bases and the J gene lost 1 base, with 4 bases spanning the gap. CDR1 and CDR2 (germline): MNHNS, SASEGT. CDR3 length: 13 residues. The CDR3 region is CASSEYRTDTQYF. CDR3 coding DNA: TGTGCCAGCAGTGAATACCGCACAGATACGCAGTATTTT.

Ten or more counts support this clonotype. This chain connects TRBV7-2 to TRBJ1-5, with D possibly TRBD1 on 6 matching bases. Looked up from germline, CDR1 is SGHTA and CDR2 is FQGNSA. CDR3 length: 15 residues. Trimming pared 3 bases from V and 3 bases from J, leaving 12 bases between. CDR3 nucleotide sequence: TGTGCCAGCAGCTTGGGCAGGGGTTACAATCAGCCCCAGCATTTT. Encoded protein: CASSLGRGYNQPQHF.

This clonotype was found many times. CDR3 coding DNA: TGTGCCAGCACGCCAGCGGGCACCGGGGAGCTGTTTTTT. It codes for CASTPAGTGELFF. V gene TRBV12-3 or TRBV12-4 combines with J gene TRBJ2-2, with D tentatively TRBD2 (6 bases). The V and J ends lost 7 bases and 4 bases respectively, with 10 bases between them. The CDR3 is 13 amino acids.

V gene TRBV15 combines with J gene TRBJ2-3; 9 nucleotides agree with TRBD2. Germline CDR1 is LNHNV and CDR2 is YYDKDF (reference sequence). Unmatched junction bases numbered 13, after V lost 0 bases and J lost 0 bases. The CDR3 runs to 20 residues. CDR3 DNA sequence: TGTGCCACCAGCAGAGATGGAAGAAGCGGGGGGCGGGCTAGCACAGATACGCAGTATTTT. Its protein product is CATSRDGRSGGRASTDTQYF.

Only a few counts were recorded for this clonotype. The chain recombines TRBV15 with TRBJ1-5, with no clear D. The CDR3 sequence is 14 residues long. CDR1 and CDR2 (germline): LNHNV, YYDKDF (reference sequence). V shed 1 base and J shed 5 bases, with 9 bases lying between them. Here the CDR3 DNA reads TGTGCCACCAGCAGAGGACGAGAGGATCAGCCCCAGCATTTT. It translates to CATSRGREDQPQHF.

This chain joins TRBV19 and TRBJ2-6; D is unclear. Trimming left V 1 base short and J 0 bases short, with 4 bases between. The CDR3 sequence is 15 residues long. Germline CDR1 and CDR2: LNHDA and SQIVND (reference sequence). The CDR3 DNA sequence: TGTGCCAGTAGTATAGGAGTCTCTGGGGCCAACGTCCTGACTTTC. Translated, it gives CASSIGVSGANVLTF.

This clonotype appeared a few times. V is TRBV5-1 and J is TRBJ2-2; 13 bases map to TRBD2. Germline V lookup: CDR1 SGHRS, CDR2 YFSETQ. V was pared by 5 bases and J by 4 bases, with 2 bases of the junction left unmatched. The CDR3 sequence is 15 residues long. This CDR3 reads CASRWTSGGTGELFF. CDR3 sequence (DNA): TGCGCCAGCAGGTGGACTAGCGGGGGCACCGGGGAGCTGTTTTTT.

The V and J genes are TRBV11-1 and TRBJ1-1; no firm D call. Between the trimmed V and J ends, which lost 0 bases and 4 bases, there was a span of 9 bases. This CDR3 comprises 14 residues. Germline assignment: CDR1 SGHAT and CDR2 FQDESV (reference sequence). The CDR3 DNA follows: TGTGCCAGCAGCTTAGCCGGGCCGGTCACTGAAGCTTTCTTT. This gives the protein CASSLAGPVTEAFF.

Concerning this clonotype itself: A read error may explain this, as a much larger clone is one base away. The J gene is TRBJ1-6, the V gene TRBV5-1; maybe TRBD1 (5 bases). This CDR3 has 15 amino acids. Germline V gene lookup returns CDR1 SGHRS and CDR2 YFSETQ. The CDR3 DNA sequence: TGCGCCAGCAGTGATCTGAGGGGCCCTACTTCACCCCGCCACTTT. Its translation: CASSDLRGPTSPRHF.

This clonotype was detected a few times. The V gene is TRBV5-8, the J gene TRBJ1-1; D call uncertain. The CDR3 totals 14 residues. The germline V gene encodes CDR1 SGHTS and CDR2 YDEGEE. V was trimmed by 4 bases and J by 10 bases, leaving 20 bases between them. The CDR3: CASSPPTDGSGAFF. The DNA for the CDR3 is TGTGCCAGCAGCCCCCCGACGGACGGCAGTGGAGCTTTCTTT.

In its sample, this clonotype was seen many times. This chain connects TRBV2 to TRBJ2-5, with 9 bases aligning to TRBD2. CDR3 size: 15 residues. Germline lookup yields CDR1 SNHLY and CDR2 FYNNEI. V lost 2 bases and J lost 5; bases outside the gene matches: 6. CDR3 DNA: TGTGCCAGCAGTGAAATAGCGGGGGTGGAGGAGACCCAGTACTTC. This gives the protein CASSEIAGVEETQYF.

Only a few counts were recorded for this clonotype. The rearrangement joins TRBV29-1 to TRBJ1-2; maybe TRBD1 (6 bases). This CDR3 is 12 amino acids long. V dropped 6 bases and J dropped 5 bases, with 13 bases sitting between them. Germline CDR1 SQVTM, CDR2 ANQGSEA. CDR3 nucleotides: TGCAGCGTACACAGGGAAGGGTATGGCTACACCTTC. Amino acids: CSVHREGYGYTF.

A remark on this clonotype: A read error is possible here, since a much larger clone lies one base away. V and J are TRBV7-9 and TRBJ1-5, with no clear D. This CDR3 is built from 17 residues. Germline V gene sequence: CDR1 SEHNR, CDR2 FQNEAQ (reference sequence). V was pared by 5 bases and J by 0 bases, with 17 bases between. The CDR3 is CASSPTCRVHSNQPQHF. The CDR3 nucleotides read TGTGCCAGCAGCCCGACTTGCCGAGTCCATAGCAATCAGCCCCAGCATTTT.

The J gene is TRBJ1-2, the V gene TRBV18; D is perhaps TRBD1 (6 bases). V lost 5 bases and J lost 0, with 19 bases in between. The CDR3 has 17 residues. CDR1 is KGHSH, CDR2 LQKENI, per germline. CDR3 sequence: CASSSKGGTFSNYGYTF. As DNA, the CDR3 is TGTGCCAGCTCATCGAAAGGGGGGACGTTCTCTAACTATGGCTACACCTTC.

The chain has TRBV7-2 and TRBJ2-7, with 9 nucleotides matching TRBD1. Losses at the gene ends were 1 base for V and 7 bases for J; bases not matched to a gene: 5. Germline CDR1 SGHTA, CDR2 FQGNSA. This CDR3 has 14 residues. The CDR3 DNA sequence: TGTGCCAGCAGCTTAGACAGGGGGCAATGGGAGCAGTACTTC. It is translated as CASSLDRGQWEQYF.

A few counts support this clonotype. The chain is built from TRBV6-1 and TRBJ2-7; D might be TRBD2 (6 bases). The CDR3 loop spans 11 amino acids. Trimming removed 6 bases from V and 7 bases from J, with 10 bases in between. CDR1 and CDR2 from the germline V gene are MNHNS and SASEGT. The chain's CDR3 is CASSRGFEQYF. CDR3 DNA sequence: TGTGCCAGCAGCCGGGGGTTTGAGCAGTACTTC.

This clonotype was recorded many times. J is TRBJ1-1 and V is TRBV11-2, with a possible D match to TRBD1 (5 bases). The CDR3 consists of 14 residues. Germline CDR1 is SGHAT and CDR2 is FQNNGV. The V gene lost 2 bases and the J gene lost 5 bases, with 12 bases spanning the gap. This chain's CDR3 is CASSLSWGRTEAFF. The CDR3 DNA reads as TGTGCCAGCAGCTTATCCTGGGGGAGGACTGAAGCTTTCTTT.

This clonotype was counted at least ten times. The J gene is TRBJ2-7, the V gene TRBV6-1; TRBD2 aligns across 9 bases. The CDR3 has 14 residues. Germline loops: CDR1 MNHNS, CDR2 SASEGT. V lost 4 bases and J lost 5; bases outside the gene matches: 6. The CDR3 sequence is CASSGWTSVDEQYF. The DNA of the CDR3 is TGTGCCAGCAGTGGTTGGACTAGCGTGGACGAGCAGTACTTC.

This clonotype was seen more than once but under ten times. This sequence joins TRBV5-8 and TRBJ1-6; perhaps TRBD1 as D (5 bases). From germline, CDR1 is SGHTS and CDR2 YDEGEE. Between the trimmed V and J ends, which lost 2 bases and 7 bases, there was a span of 10 bases. The CDR3 is 14 residues long. CDR3 in amino acids: CASSFLGDNSPLHF. Here the CDR3 DNA reads TGTGCCAGCAGCTTCCTAGGGGACAATTCACCCCTCCACTTT.

This clonotype has only a few counts. The gene calls are TRBV9 and TRBJ2-1; D is unclear. CDR3 length: 14 amino acids. V was pared by 0 bases and J by 6 bases, with 10 bases between. Germline CDR1 and CDR2: SGDLS and YYNGEE. CDR3 coding DNA: TGTGCCAGCAGCGTAGAGGTAGATCGCAATGAGCAGTTCTTC. Its protein product is CASSVEVDRNEQFF.

The chain combines TRBV4-1 with TRBJ2-7, with unresolved D. The germline gives CDR1 MGHRA, CDR2 YSYEKL. Between the trimmed V and J ends, which lost 0 bases and 0 bases, there was a span of 18 bases. The length of the CDR3 is 18 residues. CDR3 bases: TGCGCCAGCAGCCAAGATCGTTTGGCGCGACCATCCTCCTACGAGCAGTACTTC. Protein: CASSQDRLARPSSYEQYF.